The 2 T cell receptor beta chains below were found in one sample sequenced in a study of cytomegalovirus exposure and HLA in healthy donors. Vbeta (60) and Jbeta (13) primers were used in the PCR. The repertoire was sequenced with immunoSEQ multiplex PCR; TCRdb's copy has only in-frame clones and lacks some. This sample has 200,000 to 250,000 clones, with 83% found just once. The sequencing input was PBMCs. The receptor source for this set is a girl between 10 and 17 years old in good health and CMV-seronegative.

This chain connects TRBV7-2 to TRBJ2-3; D unresolved. V shed 5 bases and J shed 4 bases, with 10 bases lying between them. CDR3 length: 13 amino acids. In germline, CDR1 is SGHTA, CDR2 FQGNSA. The CDR3 DNA reads TGTGCCAGCAGCCAAACGACTTCAGATACGCAGTATTTT. This translates into CASSQTTSDTQYF.

This clone appeared a single time. This chain uses TRBV18 with TRBJ2-1; D possibly corresponds to TRBD1 (6 bases). From germline, CDR1 is KGHSH and CDR2 LQKENI. The CDR3 has 15 amino acids. The V gene lost 2 bases and the J gene lost 4 bases, with 12 bases spanning the gap. The CDR3: CASSPVQGKYNEQFF. The CDR3 DNA is TGTGCCAGCTCACCAGTCCAGGGGAAGTACAATGAGCAGTTCTTC.